This TCR beta chain was captured by sequencing in a study of T cells in Graves' hyperthyroidism and ophthalmopathy (dated by TCRdb to between 2018 and 2021). Background on the whole study: Peripheral blood was collected at initial diagnosis, before any treatment. To identify TCR V-J signatures that set the groups apart, the researchers used a discovery cohort of roughly 100 patients, made up of under 50 with Graves' ophthalmopathy and some 60 with stable Graves' hyperthyroidism. Once sampling was done, hyperthyroidism patients were given methimazole at a starting dose of 30 mg daily, whereas ophthalmopathy patients were given high-dose intravenous methylprednisolone. Prospective prediction of ophthalmopathy was tested in an independent validation cohort of fewer than 20 hyperthyroidism patients and 17 patients who later progressed to ophthalmopathy. TCR Vbeta CDR3 sequencing of 140 or so peripheral blood samples (over 40 ophthalmopathy, around 80 hyperthyroidism and approximately 17 progressor patients) is reported in the paper. The roughly 91 discovery patients were randomly divided into training and test sets at a 7:3 ratio. Thyroid tissue and blood T-cell repertoires from more than five Graves' hyperthyroidism patients were also compared in the study.

Amplification of TCR beta CDR3 regions was carried out from RNA transcripts. The first round of RT-PCR for the TCR CDR3 was performed with the HTBI primer set and the Qiagen OneStep RT-PCR kit. A second multiplex PCR round built the libraries, followed by size selection and purification. Paired-end sequencing of the libraries was performed with 100 bp reads on an Illumina HiSeq2000. The original pipeline was this. Raw data were processed with SOAPnuke, discarding reads with adapters, uncalled bases, mean Phred below 15, or no exact constant-primer or identifier match. COPE v1.2.5 was used to merge high-quality paired reads, and clonotypes were defined as unique nucleotide sequences. MiTCR v1.1 was used to align the clonotypes against IMGT TRBV, TRBD and TRBJ reference segments. The analysis was restricted to V-J combinations with a frequency above 0.0001, which together covered 99.2% of the repertoires. The TCS score was defined as F50 (clonal expansion) divided by E x V (chaos), with BLOSUM62-based TCRdist calculated between CDR3 peptides within each V-J. Welch's t-statistics and random forest reduced around 550 V-J features to roughly 13, which were used in a naive Bayes classifier (R e1071). TCRdb reran the public reads through fastp at Q25 and MiXCR, keeping productive beta chains. Under each unique CDR3 protein, matching rows form one entry showing the most common genes and DNA. The V and J calls shown here were made by TCRdb, not taken from the authors' results. The sample includes 600,000 to 900,000 distinct CDR3 sequences, with over 15% observed a single time. Of the sample, around 8% is held by the ten largest clones.

Overall study outcomes, separate from this receptor: In validation, the model predicted progression to ophthalmopathy with 55% to 71% sensitivity and 72% to 85% specificity, a median of about 6.7 months before onset. No statistical method was used to fix the sample size in advance, and group allocation was not hidden from the investigators. Blood samples also contained most of the expanded thyroid clonotypes (frequency above 0.001), which suggests that blood repertoires may reflect thyroid immune responses. A 13 V-J signature model separated ophthalmopathy from stable hyperthyroidism, with over 85% sensitivity and 81% to 83% specificity in cross-validation and 80%/75% in testing.

The CDR3 contains 13 residues, cysteine and phenylalanine counted. Just CDR3 DNA is preserved here, 39 bases in frame from base 1. Cut back by 2 bases and 7 bases, the V and J ends lie 12 bases apart. A patient counted as having stable Graves' hyperthyroidism if no progression to ophthalmopathy occurred over 18 months of follow-up. Hyperthyroidism patients were aged 18 to 65 years and newly diagnosed, with disease duration of less than 2 months. The study excluded patients with uncontrolled infections, other autoimmune diseases, pregnancy or lactation. Diagnoses were based on clinical symptoms, serum thyroxine and TRAb, thyroid ultrasound and orbital computed tomography. PBMCs were separated from under 11 ml of fresh peripheral blood using Ficoll-Paque density gradient centrifugation. Total RNA was extracted with Trizol reagent, and quality was checked on an Agilent 2100 Bioanalyzer. This clonotype was counted at least ten times. There is no known antigen for this receptor. Per-base qualities were not stored, and no clone one base away is much larger.

The sequencing input was blood. The TCR was taken from a man aged 18 to 30 with Graves' hyperthyroidism. The chain links TRBV12-3 or TRBV12-4 with TRBJ2-7; TRBD2 is perhaps the D gene, given 5 matching bases. CDR3 reads: CASSLLAAEEQYF. The DNA is as follows: TGTGCCAGCAGTTTACTAGCCGCCGAAGAGCAGTACTTC.